The rows below give T cell receptor beta chains drawn from one sample of a study of OX40 agonist ivuxolimab in advanced cancers. This table comes from immunoSEQ multiplex PCR, and its TCRdb copy is limited to in-frame clones, with some not included. In the table there are roughly 100,000 clones, around 85% of which are singletons. The sequenced sample was CD4+ or CD8+ T cells sorted from blood, obtained in a trial of the OX40 agonist ivuxolimab. All receptors derive from an adult with an advanced solid tumor such as melanoma, head and neck, liver or kidney cancer. Each CDR3 is given with its conserved first and last residue.

>TRBJ2-5|TRBV13
CASSFMQKETQYF
>TRBJ2-1|TRBV4-1
CASSHPPGLAGDEQFF
>TRBJ2-1|TRBV5-4
CASIRGGSYNEQFF
>TRBJ1-2|TRBV28
CASSSATGPGDTF
>TRBJ2-2|TRBV5-1
CASSSRLAGGPGTGELFF
>TRBJ1-1|TRBV4-1
CASSQQGSDTEAFF
>.|TRBV7-8
CASSLLGLDYEQYF
>TRBJ2-3|TRBV28
CASSGGLAGDYVADTQYF
>TRBJ1-2|TRBV30
CAWSGSGFYGYTF
>TRBJ2-1|TRBV9
CASSLVGTSGYNEQFF
>TRBJ2-5|TRBV7-6
CASSSDLSGSGSETQYF